What follows are 19 T cell receptor beta chains derived from one specimen sequenced in a study of T cells in Graves' hyperthyroidism and ophthalmopathy. RNA transcripts gave rise to amplified TCR beta CDR3 regions. The HTBI primer set was used in a first-round RT-PCR of the TCR CDR3. TCRdb redid the calling of the multiplex PCR reads with MiXCR, one entry per CDR3 protein. The table records hundreds of thousands of distinct CDR3 sequences, over 12% of them present only once. Sequenced material: blood. These receptors were obtained from a man aged 18 to 35 with Graves' ophthalmopathy.

This clonotype was picked up a small number of times. V gene TRBV6-5 combines with J gene TRBJ2-3; 8 nucleotides match TRBD1. The J segment lost 3 bases and the V segment lost 4 bases, leaving 9 bases of the junction unmatched. CDR1 MNHEY and CDR2 SVGAGI come from the germline V gene. The length of the CDR3 is 16 residues. CDR3 in amino acids: CASSLQGGSVTDTQYF. The CDR3 coding sequence is TGTGCCAGCAGTTTACAGGGGGGCAGCGTGACAGATACGCAGTATTTT.

This clonotype was observed at least ten times. The rearrangement joins TRBV7-9 to TRBJ2-7, with D possibly called TRBD1 or TRBD2 (5 bases each). Trimming left V 7 bases short and J 8 bases short, with 21 bases between. CDR1 and CDR2 (germline): SEHNR, FQNEAQ (reference sequence). CDR3 length: 14 residues. CDR3 in amino acids: CASTQGTLLGKQYF. In nucleotides, the CDR3 is TGTGCCAGCACACAAGGGACGCTCCTAGGGAAGCAGTACTTC.

This clonotype was counted many times. The gene calls are TRBV20-1 and TRBJ2-7; a weak D match, TRBD2 (6 bases). V lost 6 bases to trimming and J lost 5 bases, with 14 bases between them. The CDR3 runs to 12 residues. Germline assignment: CDR1 DFQATT and CDR2 SNEGSKA (reference sequence). DNA of the CDR3: TGCAGTGCAGACGACTCTAGCGACGAGCAGTACTTC. Translation: CSADDSSDEQYF.

This clonotype has ten or more counts. The gene calls are TRBV12-3 or TRBV12-4 and TRBJ2-7; D is unresolved. CDR3 length: 13 amino acids. Deletions cut 3 bases from V and 0 bases from J, with 6 bases between. The CDR3 here is CASSFSDSYEQYF. The CDR3 DNA reads as TGTGCCAGCAGTTTTTCGGACTCCTACGAGCAGTACTTC.

V usage is TRBV10-1 and J usage is TRBJ1-1; TRBD1 matches at 10 bases. The V gene end was trimmed by 7 bases and the J gene end by 1 base; junction bases not matched to a gene: 3. The germline CDR1 and CDR2 sequences are WNHNN and SYGVQD (reference sequence). This CDR3 has 14 amino acids. The CDR3 here is CASTRDRGNTEAFF. As DNA, the CDR3 is TGCGCCAGCACCAGGGACAGGGGGAACACTGAAGCTTTCTTT.

This clonotype was detected many times. The chain joins TRBV18 to TRBJ1-3; D is undetermined. CDR3 length: 15 residues. The germline V and J ends were trimmed by 2 bases and 0 bases, with 8 bases remaining between them. From germline, CDR1 is KGHSH and CDR2 LQKENI. The CDR3 protein is CASSPGPGSGNTIYF. The CDR3 DNA reads as TGTGCCAGCTCACCAGGTCCAGGCTCTGGAAACACCATATATTTT.

The J gene is TRBJ2-1, the V gene TRBV7-9; the D is unclear. CDR1 and CDR2 from the germline V gene are SEHNR and FQNEAQ (reference sequence). This CDR3 is 13 amino acids long. Between the trimmed V and J ends, which lost 7 bases and 8 bases, there was a span of 15 bases. CDR3 in DNA: TGTGCCAGCAACCATAAGTTACCAGATGAGCAGTTCTTC. Protein: CASNHKLPDEQFF.

This clonotype was counted at least ten times. The chain couples TRBV2 to TRBJ2-1; no firm D call. This CDR3 region has 12 residues. Germline CDR1 SNHLY, CDR2 FYNNEI. V was pared by 4 bases and J by 12 bases, with 13 bases between. CDR3 protein: CASSGSATGQFF. CDR3 bases: TGTGCCAGCAGTGGTTCGGCCACGGGGCAGTTCTTC.

This chain links TRBV5-1 with TRBJ2-7; D is uncertain. This CDR3 has 16 amino acids. Germline V lookup: CDR1 SGHRS, CDR2 YFSETQ. V was clipped by 1 base and J by 2 bases, with 16 bases between them. The CDR3 here is CASSLNPDPAAYEQYF. CDR3 in DNA: TGCGCCAGCAGCTTGAACCCCGACCCCGCCGCCTACGAGCAGTACTTC.

This clonotype was counted ten times or more. The rearrangement joins TRBV6-1 to TRBJ2-2; D uncertain. V was cut by 6 bases and J by 7 bases, with 12 bases left in between. The length of the CDR3 is 13 residues. CDR1 and CDR2 from the germline V gene are MNHNS and SASEGT. CDR3 nucleotides: TGTGCCAGCAGCGTTACAGTAAGCGGGGAGCTGTTTTTT. The encoded protein is CASSVTVSGELFF.

This clonotype was counted at least ten times. This chain uses TRBV6-1 with TRBJ2-7, with 12 bases aligning to TRBD2. The CDR3 has 15 residues. Germline CDR1 is MNHNS and CDR2 is SASEGT. V trimming: 2 bases; J trimming: 2 bases; junction bases outside the gene matches: 1. Here the CDR3 DNA reads TGTGCCAGCAGTGAATCTAGCGGGGGGGCCTACGAGCAGTACTTC. Its protein is CASSESSGGAYEQYF.

The genes are TRBV4-1 and TRBJ2-5; 12 bases fit TRBD2. The junction had 4 bases not matched to a gene; V was cut back by 3 bases and J by 5 bases. CDR1 is MGHRA and CDR2 is YSYEKL in the germline V gene. CDR3 size: 15 residues. The CDR3 region has the DNA TGCGCCAGCAGCCATCGGCTAGCGGGGGGGGAGACCCAGTACTTC. Protein sequence: CASSHRLAGGETQYF.

This clonotype was counted between two and nine times. This rearrangement joins TRBV7-9 to TRBJ2-2, with D perhaps assigned TRBD1 or TRBD2 (5 bases each). Per germline, CDR1 SEHNR and CDR2 FQNEAQ (reference sequence). V lost 3 bases and J 0 bases, leaving 8 bases between the germline ends. The CDR3 is made up of 15 amino acids. CDR3 in amino acids: CASSLGVTNTGELFF. The CDR3 DNA reads TGTGCCAGCAGCTTGGGGGTAACGAACACCGGGGAGCTGTTTTTT.

This clonotype showed up many times. The rearrangement uses TRBV7-9 and TRBJ1-3, with D unresolved. CDR1 and CDR2 from the germline V gene are SEHNR and FQNEAQ (reference sequence). V dropped 5 bases and J dropped 2 bases, with 16 bases sitting between them. The CDR3 covers 16 residues. The CDR3 bases are TGTGCCAGCAGCGCGTCGTCGGGGAGCGCTGGAAACACCATATATTTT. Translating gives CASSASSGSAGNTIYF.

This clonotype was seen a few times. The V and J genes are TRBV2 and TRBJ2-5; no firm D call. V was cut by 5 bases and J by 3 bases, with 10 bases left in between. The CDR3 is made up of 13 amino acids. CDR1 is SNHLY, CDR2 FYNNEI, per germline. The CDR3 sequence: CASSLAYEETQYF. The CDR3 DNA is TGTGCCAGCAGTCTGGCCTACGAAGAGACCCAGTACTTC.

This chain joins TRBV7-9 and TRBJ2-3, with TRBD2 identical over 13 bases. V shed 5 bases, J shed 6 bases, and the junction held 5 bases outside the gene matches. This CDR3 spans 15 amino acids. The germline V gene encodes CDR1 SEHNR and CDR2 FQNEAQ (reference sequence). CDR3 sequence reads: CASSTLAGGIDTQYF. The DNA of the CDR3 is TGTGCCAGCAGCACACTAGCGGGAGGGATTGATACGCAGTATTTT. Full variable domain (rest looked up from reference TRBV7-9 and TRBJ2-3): DTGVSQNPRHKITKRGQNVTFRCDPISEHNRLYWYRQTLGQGPEFLTYFQNEAQLEKSRLLSDRFSAERPKGSFSTLEIQRTEQGDSAMYLCASSTLAGGIDTQYFGPGTRLTVL.

This clonotype occurred many times. The chain employs TRBV11-2 and TRBJ2-1; D not resolved. Deletions cut 1 base from V and 1 base from J, with 2 bases between. The CDR3 is 13 residues long. The germline V gene encodes CDR1 SGHAT and CDR2 FQNNGV. Here the CDR3 reads CASSLGSYNEQFF. In nucleotides, the CDR3 is TGTGCCAGCAGCTTAGGGTCCTACAATGAGCAGTTCTTC.

This clonotype was seen ten or more times. The V gene is TRBV7-4, the J gene TRBJ1-5, with D possibly being TRBD1 (6 bases). Germline assignment: CDR1 SGHVT and CDR2 SQSDAQ. The CDR3 runs to 16 residues. V lost 2 bases, J lost 1 base, and 12 bases lay in between. CDR3 protein: CASSLFRGVSNQPQHF. The CDR3 bases are TGTGCCAGCAGCTTATTTAGGGGGGTCAGCAATCAGCCCCAGCATTTT.

This clonotype has ten or more counts. V and J are TRBV18 and TRBJ2-5, with D perhaps given as TRBD1 or TRBD2 (5 bases each). CDR1 is KGHSH, CDR2 LQKENI, per germline. Trimming took off 6 bases at V and 1 base at J, with 15 bases between the two ends. This CDR3 has 15 amino acids. The chain's CDR3 is CASSPTGTGQETQYF. CDR3 DNA: TGTGCCAGCTCGCCCACCGGGACGGGCCAAGAGACCCAGTACTTC.